The present TCR beta chain was sequenced within a study of T cell repertoires in cytomegalovirus infection. Study-wide context: Use of recently identified HLA-C-restricted and well-studied HLA-B-restricted CMV epitopes was part of the study. A matching HLA type, together with CMV infection, was signaled by public TCR beta signatures.

One entry per CDR3 protein, called by TCRdb with MiXCR from the reads. The sample comprises roughly 920,000 distinct CDR3 sequences, less than 40% of which are singletons, and about 14% rests with the top ten. The CDR3 sequence is 14 residues long. Germline V gene lookup returns CDR1 MGHRA and CDR2 YSYEKL. The V gene end was trimmed by 0 bases and the J gene end by 5 bases; junction bases not matched to a gene: 3. Broader study findings: HLA-C-restricted, CMV-specific TCR beta clonotypes were dominant ex vivo. Summed frequency of public TCR beta families distinguished CMV carriers with the relevant HLA.

This clonotype has ten or more counts. Its target is not known. This TCR was sampled from a human donor in good health (CMV status not recorded). Some clones in this sample may be carry-over from other donors' samples. The source was cultured CD8+ T cells from PBMCs, collected from culture after CMV antigen stimulation. J is TRBJ1-1 and V is TRBV4-1; 7 nucleotides match TRBD1. The CDR3 DNA sequence: TGCGCCAGCAGCCAAGAAACAGGGGATACTGAAGCTTTCTTT. Translating it yields CASSQETGDTEAFF.